The present TCR beta chain was sequenced within a study of blood T cell repertoires in COVID-19 (dated by TCRdb to the early 2020s). Background on the whole study: Collaborator samples came from the United States, Italy and Spain and covered acute and convalescent phases of COVID-19. Where available, HLA class I and class II types were taken from metadata supplied by the sample provider and were not determined by assay-based typing. The prospective study material was composed of cDNA or gDNA derived from T cells, B-cell-depleted T cells, or PBMCs. The samples were drawn from two sources: the first 160 participants of the ongoing ImmuneRACE study, and some 1,300 subjects contributed by 6 global collaborators. Nearly every sample came with metadata listing a de-identified subject ID, COVID-19 status, age in years and sex. Subjects who had been exposed to COVID-19, were actively infected with it, or had recovered from it provided the deeply sampled blood TCRbeta repertoires that made up the dataset. The repertoires were released in a freely available public database intended as a resource for research on the immune response to SARS-CoV-2. Results and caveats for the whole study, not just this receptor: The quantity of clinical and demographic metadata differed by source and by participant and was supplied without curation.

TCRbeta CDR3 regions were amplified from genomic DNA using the immunoSEQ Assay, a bias-controlled multiplex PCR. Regarding the original processing steps: Within the assay, amplification of reference gene primers was used to estimate how many nucleated cells each sample contained. Sequence reads were collapsed and filtered to measure the absolute abundance of every unique TCRbeta CDR3 rearrangement. For each sample, productive Simpson clonality was calculated by taking the square root of Simpson's diversity index across productive rearrangements. TCRdb's version of the immuneACCESS table is confined to in-frame rearrangements and falls short of the full clone set. An unresolved V gene accounts for under half of the shortfall where checked; the remainder is of unknown origin. V, J and clone size reflect that table, while D and trimming were determined from the DNA. The sample table shows 350,000 or so clones, and 87% are seen once. Under 11% of the sample rests with the top ten.

About this clone itself: Its target antigen remains unknown. Within one base of it there is no much larger clone, and no base qualities were kept.

At one collaborating source in Seattle, patients were enrolled during active infection and were followed longitudinally through the course of disease. Collaborating institutions collected whole blood in K2EDTA tubes following their own protocols. Collaborator samples were shipped for TCRbeta analysis as frozen whole blood, isolated PBMCs, or DNA extracted from either sample type. For this chain, trimming is 4 bases at the V end and 5 bases at the J end, and the number of junction bases without a gene match is 16. The CDR3 runs 18 residues from the cysteine to the phenylalanine. Just CDR3 DNA is preserved here, 54 bases in frame from base 1. CDR1 LGHNA and CDR2 YNFKEQ were looked up in the germline V gene.

The receptor chain draws on TRBV4-2 and TRBJ2-3; 9 bases in between match TRBD2. Material for sequencing was peripheral blood. This clonotype was sampled from a young woman with COVID-19, enrolled during active disease. The CDR3 amino acid sequence is: CASSPGARAGGSGDTQYF. At the DNA level, the sequence is TGTGCCAGCAGCCCAGGGGCCCGGGCGGGGGGGTCTGGAGATACGCAGTATTTT.